This section outlines one TCR beta chain sequence together with its context. This CDR3 spans 16 amino acids. Germline CDR1 and CDR2: KGHDR and SFDVKD. Germline trimming cut 3 bases from V and 4 bases from J; bases unmatched to any gene: 10. The data were obtained in a study of control samples from healthy donors and cancer patients. TCRdb keeps only in-frame clones here, not all; method: immunoSEQ multiplex PCR. Found here are some 30,000 clones, 90% to 95% of them singletons; the top ten hold 9.5% to 15%. The source material was PBMCs. This clonotype was obtained from a man aged 45 to 65 with lung cancer. This chain connects TRBV24-1 to TRBJ2-5; TRBD2 matches 7 bases. In nucleotides, the CDR3 is TGTGCCACCAGTGATCCAGTGGGAGGGATGGGAGAGACCCAGTACTTC. Residues: CATSDPVGGMGETQYF.